Presented here are 9 T cell receptor beta chains from one specimen sequenced in a study of shared clonotypes between healthy human individuals. Positively selected for CCR7, the CD45RO-negative cells used as naive CD8 cells excluded terminally differentiated effector memory CD45RA+ cells. The protocol was immunoSEQ multiplex PCR, while the TCRdb copy is restricted to in-frame clones and leaves out a portion. The sample includes about 2,200,000 clones, about 93% of them seen just once. The specimen sequenced was naive CD8+ T cells from PBMCs. These receptors all stem from a man between 18 and 35 years old in good health. Some clones in this sample may be carry-over from other donors' samples.

The chain joins TRBV4-1 to TRBJ1-1; TRBD1 aligns across 8 bases. The CDR3 extends over 15 amino acids. J gave up 5 bases and V 1 base, and 6 bases lay outside the gene matches. Germline V CDR1 and CDR2: MGHRA, YSYEKL. Here the CDR3 DNA reads TGCGCCAGCAGCCAAGTACAGGGGGTGGATACTGAAGCTTTCTTT. Protein: CASSQVQGVDTEAFF.

The V call is TRBV19, the J call TRBJ2-6; D ambiguous. The V gene lost 8 bases and the J gene lost 2 bases, with 4 bases spanning the gap. CDR1 is LNHDA and CDR2 is SQIVND in the germline V gene (reference sequence). The CDR3 is 12 amino acids. CDR3 protein: CASAAGANVLTF. DNA of the CDR3: TGTGCCAGTGCAGCTGGGGCCAACGTCCTGACTTTC.

J is TRBJ1-2 and V is TRBV19, with D uncertain. Trimming removed 2 bases from V and 6 bases from J, with 10 bases in between. The CDR3 extends over 13 amino acids. Looked up from germline, CDR1 is LNHDA and CDR2 is SQIVND (reference sequence). The CDR3 reads CASSISGPHGYTF. The CDR3, as DNA: TGTGCCAGTAGTATAAGTGGCCCCCATGGCTACACCTTC.

The chain couples TRBV11-3 to TRBJ2-7; D is unclear. Germline CDR1 reads SGHNT; CDR2 reads YENEEA. The CDR3 runs 13 residues. Trimming removed 2 bases at V and 3 bases at J, with 8 bases between. The chain's CDR3 is CASSLRPLYEQYF. CDR3 nucleotides: TGTGCCAGCAGCTTACGACCTCTCTACGAGCAGTACTTC.

This clone appeared a few times. V usage is TRBV29-1 and J usage is TRBJ2-1; 11 bases match TRBD2. V was pared by 7 bases and J by 2 bases, with 4 bases of the junction left unmatched. The CDR3 has 14 residues. The V gene's germline CDR1 is SQVTM and CDR2 ANQGSEA. The CDR3 nucleotides are TGCAGCGCCGAGACTAGCGGGGCCTACAATGAGCAGTTCTTC. This gives the protein CSAETSGAYNEQFF.

The CDR3 sequence is CASASGVEQFF. The CDR3 coding sequence is TGTGCCAGCGCATCTGGGGTTGAGCAGTTCTTC. The chain employs TRBV7-8 and TRBJ2-1; D gene uncertain. The CDR3 runs 11 residues. Germline CDR1 reads SGHVS; CDR2 reads FQNEAQ. V lost 8 bases, J lost 9 bases, and 11 bases lay in between.

This clone was observed once. This same CDR3 is encoded by further DNA sequences in the sample. The chain employs TRBV5-6 and TRBJ2-1; D may be TRBD1 (5 bases). Trimming pared 4 bases from V and 0 bases from J, leaving 11 bases between. The CDR3 is made up of 15 amino acids. Germline CDR1 and CDR2: SGHDT and YYEEEE. CDR3 region: CASSPGRSSYNEQFF. CDR3 nucleotides: TGTGCCAGCAGCCCAGGGCGCAGCTCCTACAATGAGCAGTTCTTC. The full variable domain, rest sourced from reference TRBV5-6 and TRBJ2-1, is DAGVTQSPTHLIKTRGQQVTLRCSPKSGHDTVSWYQQALGQGPQFIFQYYEEEERQRGNFPDRFSGHQFPNYSSELNVNALLLGDSALYLCASSPGRSSYNEQFFGPGTRLTVL.

The rearrangement joins TRBV11-2 to TRBJ2-5; TRBD1 might be the D (5 bases). Deletions cut 7 bases from V and 5 bases from J, with 14 bases between. Germline V gives CDR1 SGHAT, CDR2 FQNNGV. The CDR3 totals 13 residues. This CDR3 reads CASTPRGLETQYF. DNA for the CDR3: TGTGCCAGCACCCCTAGGGGTTTGGAGACCCAGTACTTC.

This chain links TRBV6-1 with TRBJ2-7; D ambiguous. CDR3 length: 13 residues. V lost 6 bases and J 1 base, leaving 10 bases between the germline ends. Germline CDR1 MNHNS, CDR2 SASEGT. The CDR3 nucleotides are TGTGCCAGCAGAAAGACCCTTTCCTACGAGCAGTACTTC. Its translation: CASRKTLSYEQYF.